This T cell receptor (beta chain) was found in a study of metastatic and nonmetastatic thyroid tumors (dated by TCRdb to 2020 to 2021). In the study overall: For patients with malignant and with benign thyroid disease, the researchers compared repertoires between peripheral blood samples and tumor or nodule tissue samples. General conclusions and limits of the study: In both blood and tumor samples, malignant tumors were reported to have significantly higher TCR beta diversity than benign nodules.

Libraries came from PCR. Sequencing took place on an Illumina HiSeq 4000. The TCR beta-chain CDR3 region of each patient was profiled by high-throughput sequencing. The original pipeline was this. CDR3 differences across clinicopathological groups were used to build a classifier for discriminating distant-metastatic papillary thyroid cancer patients. The Shannon index was used to measure repertoire diversity, and the Morisita-Horn index was used to measure how similar tumor and blood repertoires were. The raw public reads went through TCRdb reprocessing: fastp at Q25, MiXCR clone calling, in-frame beta chains kept. TCRdb, not the original authors, processed these V and J calls. The sample has tens of thousands of clones on record, more than 9.5% of them singletons. The ten top clones hold about 11% of the sample. No patient had received any treatment before thyroid surgery. Using T-cell receptor beta sequencing, the researchers looked back retrospectively at clinical samples from patients, gathered between about 2011 and 2019.

Concerning this clone itself: No cognate antigen has been identified for it. Base qualities are not recorded, but no much larger clone differs from it by a single base.

V and J are truncated by 6 bases and 3 bases respectively, leaving an intervening sequence of 15 bases. For CDR1 and CDR2, the germline V gene lists MNHNS and SASEGT. There are 14 amino acids in the CDR3, from cysteine to phenylalanine inclusive. Only the CDR3 part of the read is kept: 42 bases, read in frame from the first base. The chain is encoded by TRBV6-1 joined to TRBJ2-7; TRBD2 is a weak D gene call, 6 bases matching. The source is a female donor with papillary thyroid cancer or a benign thyroid nodule (not recorded which). Some clones in this sample may be carry-over from other donors' samples. Sequenced sample: blood. The CDR3 has the sequence CASSSERANYEQYF. The DNA sequence is as follows: TGTGCCAGCAGCTCCGAGCGGGCCAACTACGAGCAGTACTTC.